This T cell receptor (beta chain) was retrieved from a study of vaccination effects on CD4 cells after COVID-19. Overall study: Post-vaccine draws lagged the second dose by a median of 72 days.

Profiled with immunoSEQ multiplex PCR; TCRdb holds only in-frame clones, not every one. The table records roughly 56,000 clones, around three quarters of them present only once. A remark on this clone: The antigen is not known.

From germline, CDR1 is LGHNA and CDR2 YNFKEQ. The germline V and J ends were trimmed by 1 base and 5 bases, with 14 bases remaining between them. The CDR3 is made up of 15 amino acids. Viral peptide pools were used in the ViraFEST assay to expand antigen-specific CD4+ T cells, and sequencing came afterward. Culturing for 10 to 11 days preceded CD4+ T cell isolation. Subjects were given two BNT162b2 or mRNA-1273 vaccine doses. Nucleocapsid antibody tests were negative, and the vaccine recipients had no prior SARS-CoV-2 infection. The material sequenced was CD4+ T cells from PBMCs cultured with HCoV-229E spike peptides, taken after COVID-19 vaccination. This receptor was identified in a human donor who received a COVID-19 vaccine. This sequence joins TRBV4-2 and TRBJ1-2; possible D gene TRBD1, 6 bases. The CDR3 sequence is CASSQGTGTQYGYTF. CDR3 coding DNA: TGTGCCAGCAGCCAAGGTACAGGGACCCAGTATGGCTACACCTTC.